The 27 T cell receptor beta chains below come from one sample, sequenced in a study of PD-1 blockade in classical Hodgkin lymphoma (TCRdb year 2020). The library was built by means of the immunoSEQ multiplex PCR assay. TCRdb retrieved this table from immuneACCESS and kept in-frame rearrangements only. Not all clones are present; in checked studies, unresolved V genes account for under half, and no reason is known for the remainder. For this sample there are tens of thousands of clones; roughly 88% appear just once. 7% to 8% of the sample is in the top ten clones. What the time point label conveys for this sample: cycle 2 day 1 (C2D1) of nivolumab. All trial patients had relapsed after autologous stem cell transplantation, with cohorts A, B and C differing in prior brentuximab vedotin exposure. This specimen was peripheral blood mononuclear cells (PBMCs), taken before the second cycle of nivolumab. The receptor source for this set is a human donor with classical Hodgkin lymphoma.

The chain combines TRBV7-2 with TRBJ1-1; D unclear. CDR3 size: 15 residues. Germline assignment: CDR1 SGHTA and CDR2 FQGNSA. The germline V and J ends were trimmed by 0 bases and 1 base, with 9 bases remaining between them. CDR3 coding DNA: TGTGCCAGCAGCTTAGCGAGGTGGGAGAACACTGAAGCTTTCTTT. Protein: CASSLARWENTEAFF.

The V call is TRBV9, the J call TRBJ2-3; 8 nucleotides line up with TRBD2. In germline, CDR1 is SGDLS, CDR2 YYNGEE. There are 14 residues in the CDR3. V lost 4 bases and J lost 1; bases outside the gene matches: 2. This CDR3 reads CASSQTSGTDTQYF. The CDR3 DNA reads as TGTGCCAGCAGCCAGACTAGCGGCACAGATACGCAGTATTTT.

The chain combines TRBV11-2 with TRBJ2-3, with 8 bases fitting TRBD1. J was trimmed by 2 bases and V by 1 base; bases with no gene match: 2. The length of the CDR3 is 15 residues. Germline V gene sequence: CDR1 SGHAT, CDR2 FQNNGV. The DNA for the CDR3 is TGTGCCAGCAGCTTAGGACAGGGGCACACAGATACGCAGTATTTT. Translated: CASSLGQGHTDTQYF.

This chain connects TRBV12-5 to TRBJ1-5; no clear D. Per the germline V gene, CDR1 is LGHNT and CDR2 is FRNRAP. CDR3 length equals 14 residues. V gave up 7 bases and J gave up 6 bases, with 16 bases separating them. CDR3 bases: TGTGCTAGTGTTATTGGGATAAGGCCTCAGCCCCAGCATTTT. Residues: CASVIGIRPQPQHF.

The rearrangement uses TRBV28 and TRBJ1-2; D may be TRBD1 (6 bases). V lost 6 bases and J 0 bases, leaving 20 bases between the germline ends. CDR1 is MDHEN and CDR2 is SYDVKM in the germline V gene. The CDR3 is 17 residues long. The CDR3 region is CASSPSGTPPANYGYTF. CDR3 DNA: TGTGCCAGCAGCCCCTCCGGGACACCTCCCGCTAACTATGGCTACACCTTC.

V and J are TRBV29-1 and TRBJ1-3; the D gene is possibly TRBD1 (6 bases). The ends were cut back, 7 bases at V and 2 bases at J, with 15 bases in the middle. Germline V gene lookup returns CDR1 SQVTM and CDR2 ANQGSEA. The CDR3 runs 14 residues. The CDR3 DNA reads as TGCAGCGCAGATTTTACAGGGACTGGAAACACCATATATTTT. Its protein is CSADFTGTGNTIYF.

The chain couples TRBV5-4 to TRBJ2-7; 10 bases line up with TRBD1. The V gene end was trimmed by 0 bases and the J gene end by 3 bases; junction bases not matched to a gene: 6. In germline, CDR1 is SGHNT, CDR2 YYREEE (reference sequence). The CDR3 has 16 amino acids. CDR3 sequence (DNA): TGTGCCAGCAGCTTGGTAACGGGACAGGGGCGCTACGAGCAGTACTTC. As protein: CASSLVTGQGRYEQYF.

The chain joins TRBV6-5 to TRBJ2-7; D might be TRBD1 (7 bases). The CDR3 length is 14 residues. Trimming stripped 2 bases from V and 5 bases from J, with 13 bases between. Germline assignment: CDR1 MNHEY and CDR2 SVGAGI. In DNA, the CDR3 is TGTGCCAGCAGTTACCAGGGGGGTCGCCACGAGCAGTACTTC. Its translation: CASSYQGGRHEQYF.

This sequence joins TRBV5-4 and TRBJ1-3; D is undetermined. The CDR3 contains 14 residues. Trimming stripped 2 bases from V and 1 base from J, with 7 bases between. The germline gives CDR1 SGHNT, CDR2 YYREEE (reference sequence). The CDR3 region has the DNA TGTGCCAGCAGCTTCCCCGGGTCTGGAAACACCATATATTTT. It yields the protein CASSFPGSGNTIYF.

The rearrangement links TRBV30 to TRBJ1-1; perhaps TRBD1 as D (6 bases). The V gene lost 6 bases and the J gene lost 3 bases, with 11 bases spanning the gap. The CDR3 contains 12 residues. CDR1 and CDR2 from the germline V gene are GTSNPN and SVGIG (reference sequence). CDR3 protein: CACEQGYTEAFF. The CDR3 region has the DNA TGTGCCTGCGAACAGGGATACACTGAAGCTTTCTTT.

About this clone: One end of the junction is discordant with germline, which a read error may explain. In the same sample, other DNA sequences code for this CDR3. J is TRBJ2-7 and V is TRBV4-1; D gene uncertain. Germline V gives CDR1 MGHRA, CDR2 YSYEKL. The CDR3 is 14 amino acids. CDR3 in DNA: TGCGCCAGCAGCCAAGAGCGGCTAAGGTACGAGCAGTACTTT. Encoded protein: CASSQERLRYEQYF.

The chain is built from TRBV19 and TRBJ1-1, with TRBD1 matching over 12 bases. The trim removed 6 bases at V and 2 bases at J, leaving 7 bases unmatched. This CDR3 spans 16 amino acids. Germline-derived CDR1 and CDR2 are LNHDA and SQIVND (reference sequence). In DNA, the CDR3 is TGTGCCAGTAGAATCCGGGACAGGGGGCGAAACACTGAAGCTTTCTTT. Translated, it gives CASRIRDRGRNTEAFF.

The CDR3 sequence is CASRLLRQGHTF. In nucleotides, the CDR3 is TGTGCCAGCCGCCTCTTGAGACAGGGGCACACCTTC. The V gene is TRBV5-6, the J gene TRBJ1-2; 8 nucleotides align to TRBD1. V dropped 7 bases and J dropped 12; count of bases not matched to a gene: 11. CDR1 and CDR2 (germline): SGHDT, YYEEEE. The CDR3 has 12 residues.

This sequence joins TRBV5-5 and TRBJ1-5; D is unclear. CDR1 and CDR2 from the germline V gene are SGHKS and YYEKEE (reference sequence). V was clipped by 4 bases and J by 0 bases, with 17 bases between them. This CDR3 region has 17 residues. This chain's CDR3 is CASSARGSQYSNQPQHF. DNA for the CDR3: TGTGCCAGCAGCGCCCGAGGATCTCAATATAGCAATCAGCCCCAGCATTTT.

The chain has TRBV5-5 and TRBJ1-3; D uncertain. CDR1 and CDR2 from the germline V gene are SGHKS and YYEKEE (reference sequence). This CDR3 region has 14 residues. V was trimmed by 0 bases and J by 2 bases, leaving 6 bases between them. CDR3 amino acids: CASSLEAAGNTIYF. The CDR3 DNA reads as TGTGCCAGCAGCTTGGAGGCAGCTGGAAACACCATATATTTT.

The V call is TRBV2, the J call TRBJ2-5, with D possibly called TRBD1 or TRBD2 (5 bases each). Judging by the DNA end, TRBJ2-7 fits better; the J call may be wrong. The CDR3 runs 11 residues. The germline V gene encodes CDR1 SNHLY and CDR2 FYNNEI. CDR3: CAIGALYEQYF. CDR3 DNA sequence: TGTGCCATCGGGGCCCTCTACGAGCAGTACTTC.

J is TRBJ2-3 and V is TRBV21-1; the DNA was not used to check the table's D call, TRBD2. TRBV21-1 is marked as a pseudogene. The CDR3 has 16 residues. The CDR3 nucleotides read TGTGCCAGCAGCAAAGGCGAGGGTAGGGGCACAGATACGCAGTATTTT. Protein product: CASSKGEGRGTDTQYF.

This chain uses TRBV11-2 with TRBJ1-1; no definite D call. The CDR3 is made up of 12 amino acids. Deletions cut 5 bases from V and 3 bases from J, with 7 bases between. Germline-derived CDR1 and CDR2 are SGHAT and FQNNGV. The CDR3 DNA reads TGTGCCAGCAGCCTTAGGGACACTGAAGCTTTCTTT. Its translation is CASSLRDTEAFF.

V gene TRBV6-5 combines with J gene TRBJ2-7; maybe TRBD2 (6 bases). The germline V and J ends were trimmed by 10 bases and 6 bases, with 19 bases remaining between them. The CDR3 contains 13 residues. Germline CDR1 MNHEY, CDR2 SVGAGI. This chain's CDR3 is CATYKGLRGEQYF. The CDR3 DNA sequence: TGTGCCACCTATAAAGGACTACGTGGCGAGCAGTACTTC.

This chain links TRBV12-5 with TRBJ1-4, with no clear D. Trimming pared 3 bases from V and 8 bases from J, leaving 7 bases between. Germline-derived CDR1 and CDR2 are LGHNT and FRNRAP. The CDR3 is made up of 12 amino acids. As DNA, the CDR3 is TGTGCTAGTGGTTTCAATGGCGAAAAACTGTTTTTT. Residues: CASGFNGEKLFF. The complete variable domain, with remaining parts taken from reference TRBV12-5 and TRBJ1-4, reads DARVTQTPRHKVTEMGQEVTMRCQPILGHNTVFWYRQTMMQGLELLAYFRNRAPLDDSGMPKDRFSAEMPDATLATLKIQPSEPRDSAVYFCASGFNGEKLFFGSGTQLSVL.

The J gene is TRBJ1-4, the V gene TRBV6-6; D is unclear. CDR3 length equals 11 residues. The germline V gene has CDR1 MNHNY and CDR2 SVGAGI (reference sequence). Between the trimmed V and J ends, which lost 6 bases and 7 bases, there was a span of 6 bases. DNA for the CDR3: TGTGCCAGCAGCTTCGCTGAAAAACTGTTTTTT. This translates into CASSFAEKLFF.

This chain connects TRBV29-1 to TRBJ2-2, with TRBD1 identical over 8 bases. The CDR3 is 13 residues long. J was trimmed by 5 bases and V by 4 bases; bases with no gene match: 3. Germline assignment: CDR1 SQVTM and CDR2 ANQGSEA. CDR3 DNA: TGCAGCGTTGGGACAGGGCGGACCGGGGAGCTGTTTTTT. Protein product: CSVGTGRTGELFF.

The chain combines TRBV4-1 with TRBJ1-1; D is perhaps TRBD1 (5 bases). The CDR3 has 16 amino acids. Per germline, CDR1 MGHRA and CDR2 YSYEKL. V was cut by 4 bases and J by 4 bases, with 19 bases left in between. CDR3 protein: CASSRPPGHGSTEAFF. The DNA of the CDR3 is TGCGCCAGCAGCCGCCCCCCCGGACATGGTAGCACTGAAGCTTTCTTT.

V gene TRBV9 combines with J gene TRBJ1-2; perhaps TRBD1 as D (6 bases). Germline assignment: CDR1 SGDLS and CDR2 YYNGEE. This CDR3 is 13 amino acids long. With 2 bases removed from V and 5 bases from J, the gap between germline ends came to 10 bases. CDR3 region: CASSVQGRYGYTF. The CDR3 DNA reads as TGTGCCAGCAGCGTTCAGGGGAGGTATGGCTACACCTTC.

The DNA for the CDR3 is TGTGCCAGCAGCCCAATGGGGATTCTCCCTGAAGCTTTCTTT. Its protein is CASSPMGILPEAFF. The chain is built from TRBV7-9 and TRBJ1-1; D not certain. CDR1 and CDR2 from the germline V gene are SEHNR and FQNEAQ (reference sequence). The V end lost 5 bases, the J end lost 6 bases, and 16 bases lay between the germline ends. The CDR3 is 14 amino acids.

The chain has TRBV27 and TRBJ2-2, with D possibly TRBD1 on 8 matching bases. Trimming cost V 8 bases and J 5 bases, with 15 bases left between them. The CDR3 sequence is 14 residues long. Per the germline V gene, CDR1 is MNHEY and CDR2 is SMNVEV (reference sequence). The CDR3 loop reads CASPDREGTGELFF. The CDR3 DNA reads as TGTGCCAGCCCGGACAGGGAGGGGACCGGGGAGCTGTTTTTT.

The V gene is TRBV14, the J gene TRBJ2-7; either TRBD1 or TRBD2 may supply D (5 bases each). Germline CDR1 reads SGHDN; CDR2 reads FVKESK. Trimming removed 1 base from V and 3 bases from J, with 10 bases in between. The CDR3 runs 14 residues. As DNA, the CDR3 is TGTGCCAGCAGCCAAGCTAGAGGGGACTACGAGCAGTACTTC. It translates to CASSQARGDYEQYF.